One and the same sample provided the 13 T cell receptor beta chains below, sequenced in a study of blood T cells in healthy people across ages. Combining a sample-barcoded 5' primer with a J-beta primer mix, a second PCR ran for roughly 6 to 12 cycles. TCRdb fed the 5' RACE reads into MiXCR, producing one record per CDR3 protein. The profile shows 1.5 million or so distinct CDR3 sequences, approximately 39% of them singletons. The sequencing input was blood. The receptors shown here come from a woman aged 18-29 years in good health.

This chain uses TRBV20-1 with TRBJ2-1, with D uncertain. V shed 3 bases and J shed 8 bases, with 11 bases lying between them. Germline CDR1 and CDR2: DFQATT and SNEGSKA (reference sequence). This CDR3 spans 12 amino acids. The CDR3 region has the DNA TGCAGTGCTAGGGGGTCTACCGATGAGCAGTTCTTC. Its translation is CSARGSTDEQFF.

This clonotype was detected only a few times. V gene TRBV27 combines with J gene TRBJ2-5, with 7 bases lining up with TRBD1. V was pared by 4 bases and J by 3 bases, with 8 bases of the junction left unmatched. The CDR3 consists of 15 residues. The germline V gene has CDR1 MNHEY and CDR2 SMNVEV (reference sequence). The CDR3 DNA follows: TGTGCCAGCAGTTCCCCAGGGGGTGTGGAAGAGACCCAGTACTTC. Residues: CASSSPGGVEETQYF.

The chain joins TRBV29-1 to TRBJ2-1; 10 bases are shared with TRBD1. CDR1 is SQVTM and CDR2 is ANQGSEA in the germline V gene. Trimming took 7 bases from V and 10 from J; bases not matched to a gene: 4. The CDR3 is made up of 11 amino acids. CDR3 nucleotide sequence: TGCAGCGGACAGGGGGCGAAGGAGCAGTTCTTC. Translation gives CSGQGAKEQFF.

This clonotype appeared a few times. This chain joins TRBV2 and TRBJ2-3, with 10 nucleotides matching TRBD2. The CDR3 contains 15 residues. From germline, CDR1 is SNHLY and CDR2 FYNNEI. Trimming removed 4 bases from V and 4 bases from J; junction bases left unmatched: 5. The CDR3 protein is CASSGLAGAADTQYF. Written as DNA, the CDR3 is TGTGCCAGCAGTGGTCTAGCGGGGGCCGCAGATACGCAGTATTTT.

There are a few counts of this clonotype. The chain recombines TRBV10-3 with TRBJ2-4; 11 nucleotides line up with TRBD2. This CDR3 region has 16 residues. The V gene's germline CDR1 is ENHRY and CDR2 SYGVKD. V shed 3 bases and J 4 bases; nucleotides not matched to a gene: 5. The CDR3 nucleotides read TGTGCCATCAGTGATGTAGCGGGGGGGCGGAAAAACATTCAGTACTTC. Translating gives CAISDVAGGRKNIQYF.

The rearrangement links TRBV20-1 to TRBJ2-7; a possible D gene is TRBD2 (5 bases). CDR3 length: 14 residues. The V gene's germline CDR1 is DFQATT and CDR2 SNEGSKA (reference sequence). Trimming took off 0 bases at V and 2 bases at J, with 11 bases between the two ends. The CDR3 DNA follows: TGCAGTGCTAGAGATAGGACTGGAGCCTACGAGCAGTACTTC. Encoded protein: CSARDRTGAYEQYF.

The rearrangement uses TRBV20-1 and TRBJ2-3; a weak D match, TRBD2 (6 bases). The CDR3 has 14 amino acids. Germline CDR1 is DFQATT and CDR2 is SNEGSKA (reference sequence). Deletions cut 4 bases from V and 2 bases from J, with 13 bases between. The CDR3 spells CSAITSRSTDTQYF. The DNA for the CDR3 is TGCAGTGCTATAACTAGCAGGTCCACAGATACGCAGTATTTT.

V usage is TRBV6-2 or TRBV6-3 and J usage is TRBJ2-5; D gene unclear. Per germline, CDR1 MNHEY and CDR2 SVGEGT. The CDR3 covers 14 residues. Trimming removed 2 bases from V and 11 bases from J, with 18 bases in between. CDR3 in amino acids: CASSYVDNPYEQYF. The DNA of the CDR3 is TGTGCCAGCAGTTACGTTGACAACCCCTATGAGCAGTACTTC.

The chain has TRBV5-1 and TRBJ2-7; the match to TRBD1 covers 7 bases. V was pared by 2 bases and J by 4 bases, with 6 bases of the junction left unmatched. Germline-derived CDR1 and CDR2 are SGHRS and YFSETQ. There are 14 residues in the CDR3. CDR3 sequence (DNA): TGCGCCAGCAGCTTTCAGGGACAGTTATACGAGCAGTACTTC. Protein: CASSFQGQLYEQYF.

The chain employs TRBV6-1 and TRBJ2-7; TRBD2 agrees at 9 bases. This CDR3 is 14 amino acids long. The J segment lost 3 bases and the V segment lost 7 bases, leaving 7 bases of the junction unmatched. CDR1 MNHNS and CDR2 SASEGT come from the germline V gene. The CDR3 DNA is TGTGCCAGCACCCTTAGCGGGAGTCTCTACGAGCAGTACTTC. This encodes CASTLSGSLYEQYF.

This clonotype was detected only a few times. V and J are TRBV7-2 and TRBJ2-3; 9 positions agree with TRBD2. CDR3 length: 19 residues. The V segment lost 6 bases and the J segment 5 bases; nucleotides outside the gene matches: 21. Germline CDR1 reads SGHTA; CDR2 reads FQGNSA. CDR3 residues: CASRRRLAGKTPDVDTQYF. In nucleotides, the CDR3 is TGTGCCAGCAGGCGCCGGCTAGCGGGGAAGACTCCGGATGTAGATACGCAGTATTTT.

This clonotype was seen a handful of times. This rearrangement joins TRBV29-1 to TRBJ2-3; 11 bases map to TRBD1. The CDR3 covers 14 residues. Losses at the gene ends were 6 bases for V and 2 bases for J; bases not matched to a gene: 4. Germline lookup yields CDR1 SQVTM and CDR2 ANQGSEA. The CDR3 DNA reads TGCAGCGTCCGAGGACAGGGGGCCACAGATACGCAGTATTTT. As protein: CSVRGQGATDTQYF.

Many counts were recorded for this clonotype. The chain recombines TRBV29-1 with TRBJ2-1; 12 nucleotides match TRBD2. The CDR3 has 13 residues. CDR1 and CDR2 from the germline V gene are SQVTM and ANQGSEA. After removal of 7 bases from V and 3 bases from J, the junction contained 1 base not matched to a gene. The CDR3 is CSGTSGDYNEQFF. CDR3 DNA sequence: TGCAGCGGGACTAGCGGGGACTACAATGAGCAGTTCTTC.